This T cell receptor beta chain comes out of a study of blood T cell repertoires in COVID-19. Background on the study: Samples came from the United States, Italy and Spain, spanning acute and convalescent COVID-19.

Clones were sequenced by immunoSEQ multiplex PCR, and TCRdb holds only the in-frame ones, with some missing. The sample yields some 300,000 clones, more than 85% seen once. V gave up 5 bases and J gave up 1 base; unmatched junction bases: 9. This CDR3 is built from 16 residues. Per the germline V gene, CDR1 is MDHEN and CDR2 is SYDVKM. This TCR came from an older man with acute or convalescent COVID-19. V is TRBV28 and J is TRBJ1-1, with 8 bases fitting TRBD1. The specimen was peripheral blood. The chain's CDR3 is CASSPLPGQGNTEAFF. The CDR3 bases are TGTGCCAGCAGTCCCCTGCCCGGACAGGGGAACACTGAAGCTTTCTTT.